Sequencing of this T cell receptor (beta chain) was carried out in a study of CD8 T cells in ankylosing spondylitis. TCRdb used MiXCR to reprocess the 5' RACE reads, holding one entry per CDR3 protein. The sample lists hundreds of thousands of distinct CDR3 sequences, roughly a tenth occurring once. The material sequenced was blood, either unsorted or a sorted T cell fraction (not recorded which). This TCR derives from a male donor with ankylosing spondylitis or in good health (not recorded which).

CDR3 region: CSAGQVSYEQYF. Written as DNA, the CDR3 is TGCAGCGCGGGACAGGTGTCCTACGAGCAGTACTTC. This rearrangement joins TRBV29-1 to TRBJ2-7; TRBD1 matches 8 bases. From germline, CDR1 is SQVTM and CDR2 ANQGSEA. The CDR3 contains 12 residues. V gave up 7 bases and J gave up 1 base; unmatched junction bases: 3.